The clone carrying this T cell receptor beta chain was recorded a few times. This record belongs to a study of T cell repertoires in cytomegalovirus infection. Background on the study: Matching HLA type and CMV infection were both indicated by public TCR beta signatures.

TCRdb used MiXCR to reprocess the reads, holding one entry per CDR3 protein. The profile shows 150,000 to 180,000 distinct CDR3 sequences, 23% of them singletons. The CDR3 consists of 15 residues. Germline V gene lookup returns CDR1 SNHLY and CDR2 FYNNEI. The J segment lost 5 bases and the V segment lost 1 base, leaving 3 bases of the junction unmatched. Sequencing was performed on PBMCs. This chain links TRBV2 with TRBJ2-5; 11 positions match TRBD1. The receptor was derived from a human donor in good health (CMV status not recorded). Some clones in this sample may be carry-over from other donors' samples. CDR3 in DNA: TGTGCCAGCAGTGAAGGAGGACAGGGGGCTGAGACCCAGTACTTC. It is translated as CASSEGGQGAETQYF.